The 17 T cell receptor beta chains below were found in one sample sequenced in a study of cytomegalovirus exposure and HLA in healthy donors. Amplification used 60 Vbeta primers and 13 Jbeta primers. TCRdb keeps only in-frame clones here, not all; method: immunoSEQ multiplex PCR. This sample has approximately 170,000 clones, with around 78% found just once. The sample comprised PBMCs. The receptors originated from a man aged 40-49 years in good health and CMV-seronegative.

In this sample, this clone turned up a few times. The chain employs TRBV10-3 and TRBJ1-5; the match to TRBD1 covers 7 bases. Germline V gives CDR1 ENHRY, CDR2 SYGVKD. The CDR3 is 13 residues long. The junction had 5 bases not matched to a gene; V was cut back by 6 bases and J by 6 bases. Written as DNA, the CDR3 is TGTGCCATCAGACAGGGGAGCGGTCAGCCCCAGCATTTT. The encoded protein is CAIRQGSGQPQHF.

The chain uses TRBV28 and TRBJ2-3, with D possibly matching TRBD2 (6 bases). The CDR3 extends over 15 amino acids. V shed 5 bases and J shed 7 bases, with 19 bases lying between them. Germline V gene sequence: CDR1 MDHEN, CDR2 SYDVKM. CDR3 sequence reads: CASSLPGVGRYTQYF. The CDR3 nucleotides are TGTGCCAGCAGTCTCCCGGGAGTAGGCAGGTATACGCAGTATTTT.

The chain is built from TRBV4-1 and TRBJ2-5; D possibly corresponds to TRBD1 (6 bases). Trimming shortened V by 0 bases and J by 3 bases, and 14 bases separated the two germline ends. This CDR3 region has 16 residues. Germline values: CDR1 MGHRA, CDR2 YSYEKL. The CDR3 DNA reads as TGCGCCAGCAGCCAAGACCAGGGGCGGATTAAAGAGACCCAGTACTTC. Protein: CASSQDQGRIKETQYF.

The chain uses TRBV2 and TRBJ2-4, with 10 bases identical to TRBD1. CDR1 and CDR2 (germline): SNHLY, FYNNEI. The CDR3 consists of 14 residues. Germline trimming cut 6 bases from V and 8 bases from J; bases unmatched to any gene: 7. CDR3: CASRYTGQGYIQYF. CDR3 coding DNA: TGTGCCAGCAGATATACGGGACAGGGGTACATTCAGTACTTC.

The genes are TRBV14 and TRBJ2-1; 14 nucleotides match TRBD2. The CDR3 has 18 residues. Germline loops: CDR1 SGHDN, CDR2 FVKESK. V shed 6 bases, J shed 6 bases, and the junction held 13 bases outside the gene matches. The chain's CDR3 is CASSPGLAGVGGANEQFF. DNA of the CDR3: TGTGCCAGCAGTCCGGGACTAGCGGGAGTCGGCGGGGCCAATGAGCAGTTCTTC.

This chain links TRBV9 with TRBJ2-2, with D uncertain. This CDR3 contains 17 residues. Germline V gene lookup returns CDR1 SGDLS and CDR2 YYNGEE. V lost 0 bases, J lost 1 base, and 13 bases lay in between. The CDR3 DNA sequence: TGTGCCAGCAGCGTAGCTTATCGAGTCGGGAACACCGGGGAGCTGTTTTTT. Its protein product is CASSVAYRVGNTGELFF. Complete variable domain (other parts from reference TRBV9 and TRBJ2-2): DSGVTQTPKHLITATGQRVTLRCSPRSGDLSVYWYQQSLDQGLQFLIQYYNGEERAKGNILERFSAQQFPDLHSELNLSSLELGDSALYFCASSVAYRVGNTGELFFGEGSRLTVL.

The CDR3 reads CASSLEGQPNEKLFF. In DNA, the CDR3 is TGTGCCAGCAGCTTAGAGGGACAGCCTAATGAAAAACTGTTTTTT. The V and J genes are TRBV7-2 and TRBJ1-4; 7 bases match TRBD1. Per germline, CDR1 SGHTA and CDR2 FQGNSA. After removal of 1 base from V and 3 bases from J, the junction contained 2 bases not matched to a gene. The length of the CDR3 is 15 residues.

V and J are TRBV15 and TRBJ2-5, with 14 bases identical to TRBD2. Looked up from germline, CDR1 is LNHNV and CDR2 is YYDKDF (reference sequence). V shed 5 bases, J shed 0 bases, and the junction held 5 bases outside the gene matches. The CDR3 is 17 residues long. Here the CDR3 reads CATSLGLAGGYQETQYF. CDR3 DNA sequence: TGTGCCACCAGCCTTGGACTAGCGGGAGGCTACCAAGAGACCCAGTACTTC.

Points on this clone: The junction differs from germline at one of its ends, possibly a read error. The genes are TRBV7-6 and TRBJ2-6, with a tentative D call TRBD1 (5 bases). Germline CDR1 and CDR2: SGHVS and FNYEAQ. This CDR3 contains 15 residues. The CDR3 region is CASSFQSSGANGLTF. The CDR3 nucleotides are TGTGCCAGCAGCTTCCAGAGCTCTGGGGCCAACGGCCTGACTTTC.

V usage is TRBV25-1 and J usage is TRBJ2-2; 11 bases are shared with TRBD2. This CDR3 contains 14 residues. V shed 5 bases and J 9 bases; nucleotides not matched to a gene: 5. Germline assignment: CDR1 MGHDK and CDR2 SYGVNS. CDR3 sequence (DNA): TGTGCCAGCAGTATAGCGGGAGGGCCAAGGGAGCTGTTTTTT. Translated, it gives CASSIAGGPRELFF. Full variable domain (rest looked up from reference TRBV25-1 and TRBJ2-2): EADIYQTPRYLVIGTGKKITLECSQTMGHDKMYWYQQDPGMELHLIHYSYGVNSTEKGDLSSESTVSRIRTEHFPLTLESARPSHTSQYLCASSIAGGPRELFFGEGSRLTVL.

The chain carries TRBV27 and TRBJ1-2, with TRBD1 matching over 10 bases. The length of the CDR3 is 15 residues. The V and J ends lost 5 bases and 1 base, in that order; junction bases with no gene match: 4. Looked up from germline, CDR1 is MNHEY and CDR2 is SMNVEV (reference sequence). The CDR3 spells CASSPWDRGNYGYTF. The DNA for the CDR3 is TGTGCCAGCAGTCCTTGGGACAGGGGTAACTATGGCTACACCTTC.

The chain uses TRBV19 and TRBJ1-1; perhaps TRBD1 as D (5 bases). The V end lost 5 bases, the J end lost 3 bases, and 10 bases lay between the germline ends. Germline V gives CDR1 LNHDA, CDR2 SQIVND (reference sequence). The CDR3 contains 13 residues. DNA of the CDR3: TGTGCCAGTAGTGCGTCAGGGTACACTGAAGCTTTCTTT. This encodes CASSASGYTEAFF.

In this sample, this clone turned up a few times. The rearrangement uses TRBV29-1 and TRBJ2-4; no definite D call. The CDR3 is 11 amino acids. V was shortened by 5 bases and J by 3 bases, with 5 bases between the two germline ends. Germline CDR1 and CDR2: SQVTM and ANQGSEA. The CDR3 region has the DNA TGCAGCGTTCAGGACAAAAACATTCAGTACTTC. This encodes CSVQDKNIQYF. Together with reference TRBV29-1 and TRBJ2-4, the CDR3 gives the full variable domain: SAVISQKPSRDICQRGTSLTIQCQVDSQVTMMFWYRQQPGQSLTLIATANQGSEATYESGFVIDKFPISRPNLTFSTLTVSNMSPEDSSIYLCSVQDKNIQYFGAGTRLSVL.

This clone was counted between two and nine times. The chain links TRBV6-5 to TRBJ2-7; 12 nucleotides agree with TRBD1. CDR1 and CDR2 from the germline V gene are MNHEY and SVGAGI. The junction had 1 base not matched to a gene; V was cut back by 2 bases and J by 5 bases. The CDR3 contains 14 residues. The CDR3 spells CASSYGTGGDEQYF. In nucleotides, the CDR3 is TGTGCCAGCAGTTACGGGACAGGGGGCGACGAGCAGTACTTC.

The CDR3 nucleotides are TGTGCCAGCAGTTACTCGAAGAACTTTAACACTGAAGCTTTCTTT. Translated, it gives CASSYSKNFNTEAFF. V gene TRBV6-5 combines with J gene TRBJ1-1; no definite D call. Trimming took off 0 bases at V and 2 bases at J, with 10 bases between the two ends. This CDR3 spans 15 amino acids. CDR1 and CDR2 (germline): MNHEY, SVGAGI.

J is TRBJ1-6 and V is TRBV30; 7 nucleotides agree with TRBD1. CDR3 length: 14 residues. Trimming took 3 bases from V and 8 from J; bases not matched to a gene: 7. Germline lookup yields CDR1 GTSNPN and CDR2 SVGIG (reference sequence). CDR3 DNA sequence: TGTGCCTGGAGCGGGGGACAGCTATATTCACCCCTCCACTTT. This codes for CAWSGGQLYSPLHF.

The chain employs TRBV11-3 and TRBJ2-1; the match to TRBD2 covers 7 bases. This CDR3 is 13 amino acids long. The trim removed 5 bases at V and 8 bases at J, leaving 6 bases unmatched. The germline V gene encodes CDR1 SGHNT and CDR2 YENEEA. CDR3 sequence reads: CASSPGTTHEQFF. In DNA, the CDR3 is TGTGCCAGCAGCCCGGGGACTACCCATGAGCAGTTCTTC.